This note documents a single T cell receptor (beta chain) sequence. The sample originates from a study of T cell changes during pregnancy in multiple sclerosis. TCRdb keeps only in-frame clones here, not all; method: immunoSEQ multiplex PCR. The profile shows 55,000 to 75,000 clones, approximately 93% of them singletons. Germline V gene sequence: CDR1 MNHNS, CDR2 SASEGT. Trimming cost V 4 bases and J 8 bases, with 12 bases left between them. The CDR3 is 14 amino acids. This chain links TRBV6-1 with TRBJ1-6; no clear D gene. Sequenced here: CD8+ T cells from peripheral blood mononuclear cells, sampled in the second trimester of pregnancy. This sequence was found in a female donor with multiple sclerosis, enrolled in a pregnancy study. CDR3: CASSGYYEDSPLHF. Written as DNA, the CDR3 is TGTGCCAGCAGTGGTTATTATGAGGATTCACCCCTCCACTTT.